The following is a T cell receptor (beta chain) sequence with its context. Its antigen remains unidentified. Measured with immunoSEQ multiplex PCR; TCRdb has only the in-frame clones, and not every one. The repertoire includes some 20,000 clones, around 67% of them detected once, and 21% sits in the top ten. This specimen comes from a study of somatic mutations in cytotoxic T cells in rheumatoid arthritis. The overall study: Certain V beta antibody-stained T-cell populations, V beta1+ cells sequenced for TCRB among them, were flow-sorted to nearly 100% purity.

Germline V gene lookup returns CDR1 SQVTM and CDR2 ANQGSEA. The CDR3 sequence is 13 residues long. Trimming cost V 4 bases and J 6 bases, with 14 bases left between them. CD4+ cells and CD8+ cells were each obtained through positive magnetic bead selection, and their purity was assessed by flow cytometry. The study's findings and limits: It was in rheumatoid arthritis patients, but not in healthy controls, that CD8+ clonality increased with age.

The source is a woman aged 55-75 years in good health. This rearrangement joins TRBV29-1 to TRBJ2-3; D is tentatively TRBD1 or TRBD2 (7 bases each). Sequencing used CD8+ T cells sorted from blood. In DNA, the CDR3 is TGCAGCGTTGCGACAGGGCGGGGGGATACGCAGTATTTT. Protein: CSVATGRGDTQYF.